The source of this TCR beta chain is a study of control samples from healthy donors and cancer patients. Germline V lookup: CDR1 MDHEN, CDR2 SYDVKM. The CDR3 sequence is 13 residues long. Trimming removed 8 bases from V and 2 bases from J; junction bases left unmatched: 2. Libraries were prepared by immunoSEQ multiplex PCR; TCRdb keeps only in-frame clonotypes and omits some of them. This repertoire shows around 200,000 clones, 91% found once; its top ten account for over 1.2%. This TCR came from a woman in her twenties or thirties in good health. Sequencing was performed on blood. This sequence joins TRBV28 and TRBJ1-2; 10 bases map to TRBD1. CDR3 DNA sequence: TGTGCCAGCGGGACAGGGGCGAACTATGGCTACACCTTC. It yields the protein CASGTGANYGYTF.